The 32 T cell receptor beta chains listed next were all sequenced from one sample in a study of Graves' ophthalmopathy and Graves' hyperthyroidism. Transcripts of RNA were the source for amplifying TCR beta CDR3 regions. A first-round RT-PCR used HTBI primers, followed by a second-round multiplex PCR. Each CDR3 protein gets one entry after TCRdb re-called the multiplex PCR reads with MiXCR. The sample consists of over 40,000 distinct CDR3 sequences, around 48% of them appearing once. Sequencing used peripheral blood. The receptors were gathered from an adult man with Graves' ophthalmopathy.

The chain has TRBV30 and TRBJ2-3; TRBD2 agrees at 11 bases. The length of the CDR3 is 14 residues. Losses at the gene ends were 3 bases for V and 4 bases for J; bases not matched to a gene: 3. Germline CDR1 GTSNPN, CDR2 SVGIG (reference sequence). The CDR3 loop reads CAWRLAGAPDTQYF. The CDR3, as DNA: TGTGCCTGGAGACTAGCGGGAGCTCCAGATACGCAGTATTTT.

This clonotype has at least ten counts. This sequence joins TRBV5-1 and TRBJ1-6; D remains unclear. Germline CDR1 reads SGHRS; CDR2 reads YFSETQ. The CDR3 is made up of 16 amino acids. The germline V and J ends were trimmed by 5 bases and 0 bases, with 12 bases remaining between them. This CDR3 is CASRDLLSSYNSPLHF. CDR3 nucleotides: TGCGCCAGCAGGGACCTTTTGAGCTCCTATAATTCACCCCTCCACTTT.

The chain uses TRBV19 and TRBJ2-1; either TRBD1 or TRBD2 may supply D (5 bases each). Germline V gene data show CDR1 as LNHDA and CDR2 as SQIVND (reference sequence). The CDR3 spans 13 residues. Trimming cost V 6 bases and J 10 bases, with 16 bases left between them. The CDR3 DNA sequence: TGTGCCAGTAGCCCGCTGGGGGTAAGGGAGCAGTTCTTC. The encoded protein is CASSPLGVREQFF.

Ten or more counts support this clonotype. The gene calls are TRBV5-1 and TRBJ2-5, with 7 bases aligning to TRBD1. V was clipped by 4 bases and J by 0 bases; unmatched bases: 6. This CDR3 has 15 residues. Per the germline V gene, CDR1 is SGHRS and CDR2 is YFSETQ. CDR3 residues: CASSIRTGDQETQYF. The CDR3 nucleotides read TGCGCCAGCAGCATCCGAACAGGGGACCAAGAGACCCAGTACTTC.

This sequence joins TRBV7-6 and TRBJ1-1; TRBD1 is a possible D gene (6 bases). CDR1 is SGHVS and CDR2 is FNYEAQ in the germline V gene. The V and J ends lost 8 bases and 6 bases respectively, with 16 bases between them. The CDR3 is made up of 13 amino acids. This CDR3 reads CASGGTGSAEAFF. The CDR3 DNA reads TGTGCCAGCGGCGGAACAGGGAGCGCTGAAGCTTTCTTT.

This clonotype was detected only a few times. The chain's CDR3 is CSVDRGLAYNEQFF. CDR3 nucleotide sequence: TGCAGCGTTGACAGGGGGCTCGCCTACAATGAGCAGTTCTTC. This chain uses TRBV29-1 with TRBJ2-1, with 8 bases fitting TRBD1. CDR3 length: 14 amino acids. Germline CDR1 is SQVTM and CDR2 is ANQGSEA. Trimming at V came to 3 bases and at J to 2 bases, leaving 3 bases not matched to a gene.

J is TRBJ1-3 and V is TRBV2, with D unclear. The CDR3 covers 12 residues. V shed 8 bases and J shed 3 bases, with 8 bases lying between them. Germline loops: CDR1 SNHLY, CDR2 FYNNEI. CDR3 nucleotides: TGTGCCAGCGAGGAGGGTGGAAACACCATATATTTT. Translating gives CASEEGGNTIYF.

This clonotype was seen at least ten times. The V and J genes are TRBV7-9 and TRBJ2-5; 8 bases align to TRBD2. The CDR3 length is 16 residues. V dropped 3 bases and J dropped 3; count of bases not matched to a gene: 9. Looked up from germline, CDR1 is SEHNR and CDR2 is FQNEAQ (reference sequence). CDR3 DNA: TGTGCCAGCAGCTTGGGGGCGGGGGGCCCCGAAGAGACCCAGTACTTC. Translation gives CASSLGAGGPEETQYF.

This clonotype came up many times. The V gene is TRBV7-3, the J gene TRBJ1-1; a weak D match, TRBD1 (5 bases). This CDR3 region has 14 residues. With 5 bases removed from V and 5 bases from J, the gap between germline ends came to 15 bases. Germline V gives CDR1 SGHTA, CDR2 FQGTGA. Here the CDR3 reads CASSEKQEGTEAFF. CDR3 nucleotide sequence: TGTGCCAGCAGCGAGAAGCAGGAGGGGACTGAAGCTTTCTTT.

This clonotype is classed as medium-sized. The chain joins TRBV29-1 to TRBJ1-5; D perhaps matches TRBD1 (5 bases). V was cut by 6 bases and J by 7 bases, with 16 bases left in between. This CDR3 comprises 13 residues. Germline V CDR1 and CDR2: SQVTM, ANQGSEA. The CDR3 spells CSVDDGGGQPQHF. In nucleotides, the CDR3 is TGCAGCGTAGACGACGGCGGGGGGCAGCCCCAGCATTTT.

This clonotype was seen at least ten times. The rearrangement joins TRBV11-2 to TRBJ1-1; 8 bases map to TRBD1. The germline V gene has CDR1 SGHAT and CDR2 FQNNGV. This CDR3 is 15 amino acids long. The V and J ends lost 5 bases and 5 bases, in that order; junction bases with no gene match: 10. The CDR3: CASSGRQGIRTEAFF. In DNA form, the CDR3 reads TGTGCCAGCAGCGGAAGACAGGGGATCCGGACTGAAGCTTTCTTT.

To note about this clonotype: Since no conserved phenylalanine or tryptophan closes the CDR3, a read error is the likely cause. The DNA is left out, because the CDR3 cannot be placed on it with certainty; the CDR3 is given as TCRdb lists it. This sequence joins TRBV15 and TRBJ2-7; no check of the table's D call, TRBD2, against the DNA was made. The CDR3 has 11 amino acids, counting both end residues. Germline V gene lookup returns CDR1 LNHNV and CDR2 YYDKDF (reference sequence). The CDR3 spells CATSRVGGHDD.

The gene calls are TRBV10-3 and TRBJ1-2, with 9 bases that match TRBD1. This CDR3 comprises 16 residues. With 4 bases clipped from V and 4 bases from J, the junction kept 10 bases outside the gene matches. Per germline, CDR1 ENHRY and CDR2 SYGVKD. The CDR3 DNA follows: TGTGCCATCAGTGGGGACAGGGTGACAGAGTTCTATGGCTACACCTTC. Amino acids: CAISGDRVTEFYGYTF.

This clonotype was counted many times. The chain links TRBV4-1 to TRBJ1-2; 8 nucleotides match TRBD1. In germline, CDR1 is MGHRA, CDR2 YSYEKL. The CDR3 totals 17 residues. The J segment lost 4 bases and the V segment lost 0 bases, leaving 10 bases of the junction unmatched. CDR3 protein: CASSQEITRDRRYGYTF. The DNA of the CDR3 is TGCGCCAGCAGCCAAGAGATAACCCGGGACAGGCGCTATGGCTACACCTTC.

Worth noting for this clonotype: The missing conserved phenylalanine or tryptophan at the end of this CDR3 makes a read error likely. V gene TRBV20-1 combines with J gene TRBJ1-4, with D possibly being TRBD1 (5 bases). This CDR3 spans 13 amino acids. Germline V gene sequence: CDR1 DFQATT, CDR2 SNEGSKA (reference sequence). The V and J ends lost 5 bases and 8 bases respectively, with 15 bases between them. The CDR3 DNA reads TGCAGTGCTTACCGCGTGGGGGGGGAAAAACTGTTTTCT. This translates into CSAYRVGGEKLFS.

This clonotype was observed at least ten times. DNA of the CDR3: TGTGCCAGCAGCGCTGGGACACTTGGGGCCAACGTCCTGACTTTC. It codes for CASSAGTLGANVLTF. The chain couples TRBV9 to TRBJ2-6; possibly TRBD1 for D (6 bases). Trimming removed 3 bases at V and 3 bases at J, with 10 bases between. CDR1 is SGDLS, CDR2 YYNGEE, per germline. CDR3 length: 15 amino acids.

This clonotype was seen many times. The CDR3 DNA sequence: TGTGCCAGCAGCGCGGGACTAGCGGGTCCCACAGATGGTACGCAGTATTTT. Residues: CASSAGLAGPTDGTQYF. This chain uses TRBV9 with TRBJ2-3, with 12 bases identical to TRBD2. V dropped 3 bases and J dropped 8; count of bases not matched to a gene: 13. Germline loops: CDR1 SGDLS, CDR2 YYNGEE. The CDR3 is 17 amino acids.

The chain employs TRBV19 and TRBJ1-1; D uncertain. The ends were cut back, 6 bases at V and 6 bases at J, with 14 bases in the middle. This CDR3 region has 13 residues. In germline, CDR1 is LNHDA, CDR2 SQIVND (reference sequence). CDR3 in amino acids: CASSLADGAEAFF. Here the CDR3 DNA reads TGTGCCAGTAGCCTAGCGGATGGGGCTGAAGCTTTCTTT.

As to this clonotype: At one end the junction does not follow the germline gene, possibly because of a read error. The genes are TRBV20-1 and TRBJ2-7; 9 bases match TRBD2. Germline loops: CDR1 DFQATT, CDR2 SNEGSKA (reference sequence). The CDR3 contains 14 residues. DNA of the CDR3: TGCAGTGCTAGAGAACTAGCGGGTACCTACGAGAAGTACTTC. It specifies CSARELAGTYEKYF.

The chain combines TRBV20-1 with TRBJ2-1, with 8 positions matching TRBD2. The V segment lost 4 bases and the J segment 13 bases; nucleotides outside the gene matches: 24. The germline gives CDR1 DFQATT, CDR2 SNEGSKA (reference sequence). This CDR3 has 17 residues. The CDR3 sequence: CSAITTGTRADPGGQFF. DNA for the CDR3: TGCAGTGCTATAACTACCGGGACTAGGGCCGACCCTGGGGGACAGTTCTTC.

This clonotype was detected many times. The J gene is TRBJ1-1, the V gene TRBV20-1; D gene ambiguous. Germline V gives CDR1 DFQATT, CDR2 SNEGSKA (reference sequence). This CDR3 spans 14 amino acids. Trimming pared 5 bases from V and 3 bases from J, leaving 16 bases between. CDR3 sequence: CSARGRLAYTEAFF. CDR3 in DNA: TGCAGTGCTCGCGGGAGGCTGGCGTACACTGAAGCTTTCTTT.

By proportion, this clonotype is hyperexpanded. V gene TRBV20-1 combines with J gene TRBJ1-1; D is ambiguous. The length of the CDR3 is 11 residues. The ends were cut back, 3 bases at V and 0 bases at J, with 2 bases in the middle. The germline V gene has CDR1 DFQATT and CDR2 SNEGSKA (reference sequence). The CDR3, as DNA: TGCAGTGCTAGGGTGAACACTGAAGCTTTCTTT. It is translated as CSARVNTEAFF.

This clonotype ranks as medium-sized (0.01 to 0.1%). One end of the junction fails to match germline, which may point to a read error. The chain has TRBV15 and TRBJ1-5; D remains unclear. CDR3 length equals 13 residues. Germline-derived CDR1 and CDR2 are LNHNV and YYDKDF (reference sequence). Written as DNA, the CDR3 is TGTGCCACCAGCAGAGCTGGACGGTCCCGGATGAGATTT. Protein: CATSRAGRSRMRF.

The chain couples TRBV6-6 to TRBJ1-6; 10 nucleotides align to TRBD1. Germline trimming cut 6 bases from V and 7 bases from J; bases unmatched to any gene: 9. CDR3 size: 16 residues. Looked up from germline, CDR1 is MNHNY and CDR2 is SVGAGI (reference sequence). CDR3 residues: CASSRDRGYPNSPLHF. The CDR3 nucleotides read TGTGCCAGCAGCCGGGACAGGGGTTACCCGAATTCACCCCTCCACTTT.

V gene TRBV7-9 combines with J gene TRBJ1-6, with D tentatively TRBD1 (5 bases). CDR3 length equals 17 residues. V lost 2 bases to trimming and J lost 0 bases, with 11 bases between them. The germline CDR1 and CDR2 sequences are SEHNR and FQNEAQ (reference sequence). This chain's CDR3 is CASSLWGRSSYNSPLHF. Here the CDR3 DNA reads TGTGCCAGCAGCTTATGGGGCAGGAGCTCCTATAATTCACCCCTCCACTTT.

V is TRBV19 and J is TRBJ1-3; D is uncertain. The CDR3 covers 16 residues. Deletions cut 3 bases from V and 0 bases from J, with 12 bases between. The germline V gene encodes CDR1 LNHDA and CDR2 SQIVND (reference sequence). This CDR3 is CASSIFPESSGNTIYF. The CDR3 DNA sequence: TGTGCCAGTAGTATTTTTCCCGAATCCTCTGGAAACACCATATATTTT.

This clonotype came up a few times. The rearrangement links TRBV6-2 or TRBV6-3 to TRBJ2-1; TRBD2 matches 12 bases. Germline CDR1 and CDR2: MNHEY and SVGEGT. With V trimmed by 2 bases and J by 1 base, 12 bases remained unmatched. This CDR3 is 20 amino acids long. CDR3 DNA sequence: TGTGCCAGCAGTTACGGACCCGGGACTAGCGGGTTGGTATCCTACAATGAGCAGTTCTTC. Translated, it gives CASSYGPGTSGLVSYNEQFF.

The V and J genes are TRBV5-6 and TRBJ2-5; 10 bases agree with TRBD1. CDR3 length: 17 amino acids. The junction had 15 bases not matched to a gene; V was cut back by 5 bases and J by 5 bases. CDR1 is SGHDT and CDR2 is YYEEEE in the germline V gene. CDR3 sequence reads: CASSVWTGGNTGETQYF. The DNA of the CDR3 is TGTGCCAGCAGTGTTTGGACAGGGGGTAACACCGGGGAGACCCAGTACTTC. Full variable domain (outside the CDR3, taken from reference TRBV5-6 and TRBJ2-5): DAGVTQSPTHLIKTRGQQVTLRCSPKSGHDTVSWYQQALGQGPQFIFQYYEEEERQRGNFPDRFSGHQFPNYSSELNVNALLLGDSALYLCASSVWTGGNTGETQYFGPGTRLLVL.

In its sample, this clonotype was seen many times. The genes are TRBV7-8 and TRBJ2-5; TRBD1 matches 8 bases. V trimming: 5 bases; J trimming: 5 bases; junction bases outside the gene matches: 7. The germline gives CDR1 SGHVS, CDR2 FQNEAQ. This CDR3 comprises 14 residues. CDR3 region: CASSPGGARETQYF. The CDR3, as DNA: TGTGCCAGCAGCCCAGGGGGCGCGAGGGAGACCCAGTACTTC.

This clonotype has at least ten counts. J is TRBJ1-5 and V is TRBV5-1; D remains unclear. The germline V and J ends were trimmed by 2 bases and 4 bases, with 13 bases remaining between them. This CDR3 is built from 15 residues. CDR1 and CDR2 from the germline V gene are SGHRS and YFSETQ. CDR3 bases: TGCGCCAGCAGCTTTGATGGACGCCCGAATCAGCCCCAGCATTTT. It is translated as CASSFDGRPNQPQHF. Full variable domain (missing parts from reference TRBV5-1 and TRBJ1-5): KAGVTQTPRYLIKTRGQQVTLSCSPISGHRSVSWYQQTPGQGLQFLFEYFSETQRNKGNFPGRFSGRQFSNSRSEMNVSTLELGDSALYLCASSFDGRPNQPQHFGDGTRLSIL.

Written as DNA, the CDR3 is TGTGCCACCAGGGGGACCGCGGGGTACTACACCTTC. Translated, it gives CATRGTAGYYTF. This rearrangement joins TRBV24-1 to TRBJ1-2, with D possibly matching TRBD1 (5 bases). Germline CDR1 is KGHDR and CDR2 is SFDVKD. V lost 7 bases, J lost 10 bases, and 15 bases lay in between. This CDR3 is built from 12 residues.

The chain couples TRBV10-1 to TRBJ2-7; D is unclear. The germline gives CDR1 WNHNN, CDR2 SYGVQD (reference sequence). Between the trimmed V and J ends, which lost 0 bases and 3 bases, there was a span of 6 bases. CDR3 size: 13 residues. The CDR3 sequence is CASSESLHYEQYF. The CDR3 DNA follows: TGCGCCAGCAGTGAGTCCCTACACTACGAGCAGTACTTC.